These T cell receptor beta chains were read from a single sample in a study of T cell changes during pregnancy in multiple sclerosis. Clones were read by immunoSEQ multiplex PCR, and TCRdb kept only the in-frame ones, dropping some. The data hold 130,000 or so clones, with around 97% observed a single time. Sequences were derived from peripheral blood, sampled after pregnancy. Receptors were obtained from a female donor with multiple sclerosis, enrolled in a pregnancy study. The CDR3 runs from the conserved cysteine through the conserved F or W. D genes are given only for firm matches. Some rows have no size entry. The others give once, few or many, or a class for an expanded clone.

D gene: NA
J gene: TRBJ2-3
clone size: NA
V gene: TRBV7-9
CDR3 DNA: TGTGCCAGCAGCTTAGCACCGGGACACCGCACAGATACGCAGTATTTT
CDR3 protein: CASSLAPGHRTDTQYF

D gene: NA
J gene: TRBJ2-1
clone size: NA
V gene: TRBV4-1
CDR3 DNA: TGCGCCAGCAGCCAAGGAGCCTTCAATGAGCAGTTCTTC
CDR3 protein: CASSQGAFNEQFF

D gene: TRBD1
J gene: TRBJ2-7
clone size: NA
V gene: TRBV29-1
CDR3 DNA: TGCAGCGTGGGGGACAGACCGACTAACTCCTACGAGCAGTACTTC
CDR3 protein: CSVGDRPTNSYEQYF

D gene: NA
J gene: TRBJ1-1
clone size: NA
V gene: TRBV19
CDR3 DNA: NA
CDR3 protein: CASSTLRARGAGRTEAFF

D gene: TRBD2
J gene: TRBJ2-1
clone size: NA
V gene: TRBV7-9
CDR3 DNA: TGTGCCAGCAGCTTAGTCCCCCCACTAGCGGGATTCTACAATGAGCAGTTCTTC
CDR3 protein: CASSLVPPLAGFYNEQFF

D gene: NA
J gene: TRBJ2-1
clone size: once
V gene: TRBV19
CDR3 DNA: TGTGCCAGTAGTACCCTGACAGCTAAGCAGTTCTTC
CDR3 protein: CASSTLTAKQFF

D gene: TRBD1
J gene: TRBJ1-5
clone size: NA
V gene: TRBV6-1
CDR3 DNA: TGTGCCAGCAGTGAAGTGTCTGGGACAGCTATCCAAAAGAATCAGCCCCAGCATTTT
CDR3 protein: CASSEVSGTAIQKNQPQHF

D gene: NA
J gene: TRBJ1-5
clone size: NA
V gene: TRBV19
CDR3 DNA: TGTGCCAGTAGTATGTCGAGGGTAGGGTATCAGCCCCAGCATTTT
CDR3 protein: CASSMSRVGYQPQHF

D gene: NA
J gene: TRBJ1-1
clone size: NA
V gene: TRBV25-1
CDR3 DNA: TGTGCCAGCAGGACGTATGCCGGGGAGAACACTGAAGCTTTCTTT
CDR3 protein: CASRTYAGENTEAFF

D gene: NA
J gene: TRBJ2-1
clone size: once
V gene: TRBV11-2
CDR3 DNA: TGTGCCAGCAGCCTAACTAGCCGGGGTGCGCAAACCGATTACGATGAGCAGTTCTTC
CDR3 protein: CASSLTSRGAQTDYDEQFF

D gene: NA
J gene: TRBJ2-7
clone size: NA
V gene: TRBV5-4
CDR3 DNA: TGTGCCAGCAGCTTGGAACTAGCTAGCTACGAGCAGTACTTC
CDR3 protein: CASSLELASYEQYF

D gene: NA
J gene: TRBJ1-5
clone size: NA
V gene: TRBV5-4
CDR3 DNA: TGTGCCAGCAGCTTCCCTAATCAGCCCCAGCATTTT
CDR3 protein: CASSFPNQPQHF

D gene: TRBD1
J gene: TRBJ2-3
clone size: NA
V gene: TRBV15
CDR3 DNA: TGTGCCACCAGCGGACAGGGGGCCTTCACAGATACGCAGTATTTT
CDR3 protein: CATSGQGAFTDTQYF

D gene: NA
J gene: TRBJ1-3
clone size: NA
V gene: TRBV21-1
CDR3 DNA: TGTGCCAGCAGCAGAATTAGCTCTGGAAACACCATATATTTT
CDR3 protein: CASSRISSGNTIYF

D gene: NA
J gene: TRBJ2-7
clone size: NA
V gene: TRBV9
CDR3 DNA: TGTGCCAGCAGCGCCCCCTGGGGCGCCCCCAACGAGCAGTACTTC
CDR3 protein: CASSAPWGAPNEQYF

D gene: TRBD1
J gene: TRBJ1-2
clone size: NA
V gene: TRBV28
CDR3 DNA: TGTGCCAGCAGTTTACCTCGGGGACAGGTCTATGGCTACACCTTC
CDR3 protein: CASSLPRGQVYGYTF

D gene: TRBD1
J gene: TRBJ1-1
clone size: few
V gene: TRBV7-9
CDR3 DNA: TGTGCCAGCAGCCCGGGACAGCTCACTGAAGCTTTCTTT
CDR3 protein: CASSPGQLTEAFF

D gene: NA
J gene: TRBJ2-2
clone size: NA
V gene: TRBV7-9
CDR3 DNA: TGTGCCAGCAGCTTAGCGGTAATTCGGACCGGGGAGCTGTTTTTT
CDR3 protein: CASSLAVIRTGELFF

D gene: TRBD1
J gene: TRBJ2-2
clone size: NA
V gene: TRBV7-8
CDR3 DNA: TGTGCCAGCAGCCGCAAGGGACAGGGGGGCTCCGGGGAGCTGTTTTTT
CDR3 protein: CASSRKGQGGSGELFF

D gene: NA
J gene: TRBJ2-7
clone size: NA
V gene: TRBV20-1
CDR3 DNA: TGCAGTGCTGGGACATCCTACGAGCAGTACTTC
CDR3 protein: CSAGTSYEQYF

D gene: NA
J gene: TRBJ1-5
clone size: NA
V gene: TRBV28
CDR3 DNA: TGTGCCAGCAGTTTATATCTTACGGCAGGGGCCCTCTACCCCAACGATCAGCCCCAGCATTTT
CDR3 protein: CASSLYLTAGALYPNDQPQHF

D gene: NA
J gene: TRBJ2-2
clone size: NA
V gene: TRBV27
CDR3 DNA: TGTGCCAGCAGTTTTTCCGGGACGAACACCGGGGAGCTGTTTTTT
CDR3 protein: CASSFSGTNTGELFF

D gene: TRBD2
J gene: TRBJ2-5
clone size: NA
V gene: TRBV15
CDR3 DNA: TGTGCCACCAGCAGAGAATGGCGGGAGGACCCTTTCCATACCAGGGAGACCCAGTACTTC
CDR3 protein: CATSREWREDPFHTRETQYF

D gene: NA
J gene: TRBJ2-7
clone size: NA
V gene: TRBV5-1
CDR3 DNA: TGCGCCAGCCAGGAGGGGGCAACCTACGAGCAGTACTTC
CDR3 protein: CASQEGATYEQYF

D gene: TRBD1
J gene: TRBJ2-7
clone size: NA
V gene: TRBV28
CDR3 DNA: TGTGCCAGCAAGGCCGGACAGGGAAACTACGAGCAGTACTTC
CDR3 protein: CASKAGQGNYEQYF

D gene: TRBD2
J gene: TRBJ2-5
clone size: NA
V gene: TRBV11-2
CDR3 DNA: TGTGCCAGCGGAAAGGGACTAGCGGGAGTAGGATCAGAGACCCAGTACTTC
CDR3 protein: CASGKGLAGVGSETQYF

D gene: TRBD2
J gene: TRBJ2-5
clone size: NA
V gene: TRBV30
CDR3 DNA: TGTGCCTGGAGCCCGGGAGGAGAGACCCAGTACTTC
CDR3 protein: CAWSPGGETQYF

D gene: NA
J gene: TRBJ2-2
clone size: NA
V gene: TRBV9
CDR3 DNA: TGTGCCAGCAGCGTAGGGGATAGCGTATACACCGGGGAGCTGTTTTTT
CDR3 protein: CASSVGDSVYTGELFF

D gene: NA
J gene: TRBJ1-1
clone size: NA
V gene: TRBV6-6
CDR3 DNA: TGTGCCAGCAGCGACCCCGAGGGCGGCACTGAAGCTTTCTTT
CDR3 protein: CASSDPEGGTEAFF

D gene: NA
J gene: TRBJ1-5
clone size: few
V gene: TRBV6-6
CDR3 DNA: TGTGCCAGCAGTTACACCAGTACTCAGCCCCAGCATTTT
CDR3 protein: CASSYTSTQPQHF

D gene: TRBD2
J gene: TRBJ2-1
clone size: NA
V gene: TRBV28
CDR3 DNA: TGTGCCAGCAGTTTTTTTTCAGGACTAGAAGAAACTGGGCAGTTCTTC
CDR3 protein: CASSFFSGLEETGQFF

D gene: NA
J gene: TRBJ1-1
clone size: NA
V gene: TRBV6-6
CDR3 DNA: TGTGCCAGCAGTCCGCCGGGGAGATCCGGGGCTGAAGCTTTCTTT
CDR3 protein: CASSPPGRSGAEAFF

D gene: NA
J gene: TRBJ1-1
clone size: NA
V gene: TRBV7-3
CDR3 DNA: TGTGCCAGCAGCTTATTTGCTAGGGGCAGGACGAACACTGAAGCTTTCTTT
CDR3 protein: CASSLFARGRTNTEAFF